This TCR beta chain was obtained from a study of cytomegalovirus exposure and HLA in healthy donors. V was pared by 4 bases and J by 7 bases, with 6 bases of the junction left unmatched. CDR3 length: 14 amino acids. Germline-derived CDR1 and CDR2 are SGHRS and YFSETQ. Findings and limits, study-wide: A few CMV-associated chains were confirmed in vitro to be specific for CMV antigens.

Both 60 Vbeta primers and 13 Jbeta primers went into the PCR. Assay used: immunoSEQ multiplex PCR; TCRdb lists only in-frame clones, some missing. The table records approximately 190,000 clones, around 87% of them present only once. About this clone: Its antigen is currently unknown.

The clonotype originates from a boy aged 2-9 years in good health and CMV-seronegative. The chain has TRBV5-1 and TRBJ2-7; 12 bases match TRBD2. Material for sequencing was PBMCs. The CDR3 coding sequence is TGCGCCAGCAGCGTGACTAGCGGGAGTCTTGAGCAGTACTTC. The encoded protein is CASSVTSGSLEQYF.